Below, 4 T cell receptor beta chains from the same sample are listed, as sequenced in a study of cytomegalovirus exposure and HLA in healthy donors. With 60 Vbeta and 13 Jbeta primers, the PCR was carried out. Generated by immunoSEQ multiplex PCR, the TCRdb table keeps only in-frame clones and is missing some. This sample carries some 84,000 clones, just under 80% of them seen once, and the ten largest clones take about 2.7%. The specimen sequenced was PBMCs. These receptor sequences come from a male donor in good health and CMV-seropositive.

This clone has just a few counts. V usage is TRBV4-3 and J usage is TRBJ2-7; perhaps TRBD2 as D (6 bases). Germline CDR1 and CDR2: LGHNA and YSLEER. The CDR3 length is 15 residues. V was pared by 4 bases and J by 2 bases, with 15 bases between. This CDR3 reads CASSLETGGTYEQYF. The CDR3 DNA is TGCGCCAGCAGCCTGGAAACAGGAGGGACCTACGAGCAGTACTTC.

This clone was observed a single time. This chain connects TRBV5-6 to TRBJ2-2; 7 bases agree with TRBD1. The CDR3 is made up of 14 amino acids. The ends lost 3 bases at V and 4 bases at J; junction bases unmatched: 3. Germline assignment: CDR1 SGHDT and CDR2 YYEEEE. For the CDR3, the DNA is TGTGCCAGCAGCTCATACAGGGGCACCGGGGAGCTGTTTTTT. It specifies CASSSYRGTGELFF.

The chain carries TRBV5-1 and TRBJ2-7; 8 nucleotides match TRBD2. The CDR3 consists of 13 residues. Trimming took 0 bases from V and 7 from J; bases not matched to a gene: 3. The germline V gene has CDR1 SGHRS and CDR2 YFSETQ. CDR3: CASSLAGREEQYF. As DNA, the CDR3 is TGCGCCAGCAGCTTGGCCGGGAGGGAGGAGCAGTACTTC.

The chain uses TRBV14 and TRBJ1-2; TRBD1 matches 9 bases. CDR3 length equals 19 residues. J was trimmed by 4 bases and V by 2 bases; bases with no gene match: 17. Per germline, CDR1 SGHDN and CDR2 FVKESK. CDR3 amino acids: CASSQYIGTGMLIGYGYTF. The DNA for the CDR3 is TGTGCCAGCAGCCAATATATAGGGACAGGGATGTTGATCGGCTATGGCTACACCTTC.